The T cell receptor beta chain under discussion was sequenced for a study of spatial heterogeneity in lung cancer. Study-wide context: Detection of beta-chain sequences consistently exceeded that of alpha-chain sequences.

MiXCR, applied by TCRdb to the 5' RACE reads, yields one record per CDR3 protein. The sample includes tens of thousands of distinct CDR3 sequences, approximately 13% of them seen just once. Time point denoted: sample taken at primary tumor resection. In each case, whole RNA from tumor, nontumor lung or frozen PBMC was sequenced unsorted. The germline CDR1 and CDR2 sequences are SGHAT and FQNNGV. The V gene lost 1 base and the J gene lost 6 bases, with 6 bases spanning the gap. CDR3 size: 12 residues. V gene TRBV11-2 combines with J gene TRBJ1-2, with TRBD1 as a possible D gene (5 bases). The receptor was derived from a male donor with early-stage non-small cell lung cancer. Sequences were derived from PBMCs, sampled at surgery. CDR3 residues: CASSLAGNGYTF. CDR3 bases: TGTGCCAGCAGCTTAGCAGGGAATGGCTACACCTTC.